The 16 T cell receptor beta chains below all came from one sample that was sequenced in a study of T cells in Graves' hyperthyroidism and ophthalmopathy. RNA transcripts were the template for amplifying TCR beta CDR3 regions. A first-round RT-PCR of the TCR CDR3 used the HTBI primer set. TCRdb re-called the multiplex PCR reads through MiXCR, storing one row per CDR3 protein. In the table there are 800,000 or so distinct CDR3 sequences, 38% of which are singletons. Sequencing was performed on blood. All receptors derive from a man in his late teens or twenties with Graves' hyperthyroidism.

The chain couples TRBV24-1 to TRBJ2-3; 10 bases match TRBD1. Losses at the gene ends were 4 bases for V and 4 bases for J; bases not matched to a gene: 4. CDR3 size: 15 residues. Per germline, CDR1 KGHDR and CDR2 SFDVKD. This chain's CDR3 is CATSEGQGTPDTQYF. The CDR3 nucleotides are TGTGCCACCAGTGAGGGACAGGGGACCCCAGATACGCAGTATTTT.

This clonotype was counted between two and nine times. V usage is TRBV19 and J usage is TRBJ2-7, with D possibly TRBD2 on 6 matching bases. The germline gives CDR1 LNHDA, CDR2 SQIVND (reference sequence). The CDR3 totals 13 residues. The ends were cut back, 3 bases at V and 3 bases at J, with 9 bases in the middle. CDR3 in amino acids: CASSMGLHYEQYF. CDR3 bases: TGTGCCAGTAGTATGGGACTTCACTACGAGCAGTACTTC.

This clonotype has only one observation. The rearrangement links TRBV7-2 to TRBJ1-1, with a possible D match to TRBD1 (5 bases). Germline V CDR1 and CDR2: SGHTA, FQGNSA. The length of the CDR3 is 13 residues. Trimming took off 2 bases at V and 8 bases at J, with 12 bases between the two ends. The CDR3 bases are TGTGCCAGCAGCTTACCCAGGACATCAGAAGCTTTCTTT. This codes for CASSLPRTSEAFF.

This clonotype was recorded many times. The chain is built from TRBV10-2 and TRBJ1-3, with no clear D. Germline V CDR1 and CDR2: WSHSY, SAAADI. Deletions cut 2 bases from V and 0 bases from J, with 8 bases between. The CDR3 consists of 15 residues. In DNA, the CDR3 is TGCGCCAGCAGTGAGGGCAGGAGCTCTGGAAACACCATATATTTT. It yields the protein CASSEGRSSGNTIYF.

This clonotype appeared a single time. A far more abundant clone sits one base away, making this likely a read error. The final CDR3 position lacks the conserved phenylalanine or tryptophan, pointing to a likely read error. The V call is TRBV5-1, the J call TRBJ1-1, with D unclear. This CDR3 has 12 residues. Germline V gene lookup returns CDR1 SGHRS and CDR2 YFSETQ. In nucleotides, the CDR3 is TGTGCCAGCAGCTTAGCCCCCACTGAAGCTTTCATT. It yields the protein CASSLAPTEAFI.

V and J are TRBV5-6 and TRBJ1-2; D is uncertain. The CDR3 consists of 14 residues. Trimming took 4 bases from V and 3 from J, leaving 13 bases between them. Germline assignment: CDR1 SGHDT and CDR2 YYEEEE. In DNA, the CDR3 is TGTGCCAGCAGCGACGACGGTCAGCACTATGGCTACACCTTC. Encoded protein: CASSDDGQHYGYTF.

A remark on this clonotype: One junction end does not reproduce the germline sequence, and a read error may be involved. The chain employs TRBV19 and TRBJ1-1, with 9 bases that match TRBD1. Germline V gives CDR1 LNHDA, CDR2 SQIVND (reference sequence). The CDR3 is 14 amino acids. Here the CDR3 DNA reads TGTGCCGGTAGTATGGGGGACAGGGTGCCTGAAGCTTTCTTT. Translation: CAGSMGDRVPEAFF. Full variable domain (outside the CDR3, taken from reference TRBV19 and TRBJ1-1): DGGITQSPKYLFRKEGQNVTLSCEQNLNHDAMYWYRQDPGQGLRLIYYSQIVNDFQKGDIAEGYSVSREKKESFPLTVTSAQKNPTAFYLCAGSMGDRVPEAFFGQGTRLTVV.

The count of this clonotype is one. The rearrangement joins TRBV7-9 to TRBJ2-7; 13 nucleotides agree with TRBD2. Germline CDR1 is SEHNR and CDR2 is FQNEAQ (reference sequence). The CDR3 is 18 residues long. Trimming at V came to 5 bases and at J to 4 bases, leaving 14 bases not matched to a gene. CDR3 region: CASSHSPGLAGYGYEQYF. CDR3 in DNA: TGTGCCAGCAGCCATAGCCCGGGACTAGCGGGATACGGGTACGAGCAGTACTTC.

This chain joins TRBV2 and TRBJ2-7; D call uncertain. CDR1 and CDR2 from the germline V gene are SNHLY and FYNNEI. V dropped 5 bases and J dropped 2 bases, with 7 bases sitting between them. CDR3 size: 12 residues. Here the CDR3 DNA reads TGTGCCAGCAGTACCCAGCCCTACGAGCAGTACTTC. It codes for CASSTQPYEQYF. The variable domain in full, with the rest retrieved from reference TRBV2 and TRBJ2-7, is EPEVTQTPSHQVTQMGQEVILRCVPISNHLYFYWYRQILGQKVEFLVSFYNNEISEKSEIFDDQFSVERPDGSNFTLKIRSTKLEDSAMYFCASSTQPYEQYFGPGTRLTVT.

The chain is built from TRBV12-3 or TRBV12-4 and TRBJ2-2; unclear D gene. Trimming left V 5 bases short and J 11 bases short, with 9 bases between. The CDR3 covers 11 residues. The CDR3 loop is CASSPLRELFF. The CDR3, as DNA: TGTGCCAGCAGTCCCCTCAGAGAGCTGTTTTTT.

This clonotype was counted between two and nine times. The V and J genes are TRBV12-3 or TRBV12-4 and TRBJ2-5; D is ambiguous. Trimming left V 5 bases short and J 7 bases short, with 8 bases between. The CDR3 has 11 residues. The CDR3 sequence: CASSPGPTQYF. Here the CDR3 DNA reads TGTGCCAGCAGTCCCGGCCCGACCCAGTACTTC.

The V and J genes are TRBV12-3 or TRBV12-4 and TRBJ1-2; the match to TRBD1 covers 7 bases. CDR3 size: 16 residues. The V gene end was trimmed by 3 bases and the J gene end by 1 base; junction bases not matched to a gene: 8. CDR3 sequence reads: CASSFLGQAINYGYTF. In DNA form, the CDR3 reads TGTGCCAGCAGTTTTTTAGGACAGGCGATTAACTATGGCTACACCTTC.

This clonotype was observed a handful of times. V and J are TRBV9 and TRBJ2-7, with unresolved D. The CDR3 contains 14 residues. Between the trimmed V and J ends, which lost 4 bases and 3 bases, there was a span of 14 bases. Germline V CDR1 and CDR2: SGDLS, YYNGEE. CDR3 nucleotide sequence: TGTGCCAGCAGCTTGGGCGCGTGGCTCTACGAGCAGTACTTC. This encodes CASSLGAWLYEQYF. The full variable domain, completed using reference TRBV9 and TRBJ2-7, is DSGVTQTPKHLITATGQRVTLRCSPRSGDLSVYWYQQSLDQGLQFLIQYYNGEERAKGNILERFSAQQFPDLHSELNLSSLELGDSALYFCASSLGAWLYEQYFGPGTRLTVT.

This clonotype was seen ten or more times. The chain links TRBV4-1 to TRBJ1-1; D gene ambiguous. Trimming cost V 1 base and J 5 bases, with 8 bases left between them. The CDR3 extends over 13 amino acids. Germline CDR1 and CDR2: MGHRA and YSYEKL. CDR3 coding DNA: TGCGCCAGCAGCCAAGGATTGGAGACTGAAGCTTTCTTT. Translated, it gives CASSQGLETEAFF.

The chain couples TRBV10-2 to TRBJ1-2, with 7 bases lining up with TRBD1. There are 15 residues in the CDR3. J gave up 8 bases and V 3 bases, and 12 bases lay outside the gene matches. Per germline, CDR1 WSHSY and CDR2 SAAADI. For the CDR3, the DNA is TGCGCCAGCAGTGACCCGAGGACAGGCCGGGGAGGCTACACCTTC. Its translation: CASSDPRTGRGGYTF.

This clonotype has at least ten counts. J is TRBJ1-2 and V is TRBV12-3 or TRBV12-4, with 8 positions matching TRBD1. The trim removed 6 bases at V and 4 bases at J, leaving 10 bases unmatched. CDR3 length: 15 amino acids. CDR3 DNA sequence: TGTGCCAGCAGACCGGGGACAGGAGGATCCTATGGCTACACCTTC. Amino acids: CASRPGTGGSYGYTF.